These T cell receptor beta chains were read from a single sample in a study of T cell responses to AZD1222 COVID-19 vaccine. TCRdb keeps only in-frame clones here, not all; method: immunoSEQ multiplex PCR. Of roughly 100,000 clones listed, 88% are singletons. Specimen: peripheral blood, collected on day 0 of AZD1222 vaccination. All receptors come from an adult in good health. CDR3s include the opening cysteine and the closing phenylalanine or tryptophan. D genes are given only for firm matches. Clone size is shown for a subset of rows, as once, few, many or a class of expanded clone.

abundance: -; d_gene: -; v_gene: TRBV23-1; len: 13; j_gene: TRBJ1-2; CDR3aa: CASTTGLKGGYTF; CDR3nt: TGCGCCAGCACGACGGGGCTCAAGGGTGGCTACACCTTC
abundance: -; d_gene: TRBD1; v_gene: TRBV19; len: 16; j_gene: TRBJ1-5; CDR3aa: CASSIRTGRGNQPQHF; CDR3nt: TGTGCCAGTAGTATACGGACAGGTAGGGGCAATCAGCCCCAGCATTTT
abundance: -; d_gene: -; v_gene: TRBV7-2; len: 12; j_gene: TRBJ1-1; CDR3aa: CASSLSFTEAFF; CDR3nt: TGTGCCAGCAGTCTCTCCTTCACTGAAGCTTTCTTT
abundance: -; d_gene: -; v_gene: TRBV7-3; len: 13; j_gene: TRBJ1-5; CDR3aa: CASSLGPDQPQHF; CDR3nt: TGTGCCAGCAGCCTTGGGCCTGATCAGCCCCAGCATTTT
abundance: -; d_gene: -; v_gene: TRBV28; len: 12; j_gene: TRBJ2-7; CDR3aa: CASSSNRNEQYF; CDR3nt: TGTGCCAGCAGTTCCAACAGGAACGAGCAGTACTTC
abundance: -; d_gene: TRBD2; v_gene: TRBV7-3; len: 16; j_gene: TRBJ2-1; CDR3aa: CASSYWTSGSFNEQFF; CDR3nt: TGTGCCAGCAGTTACTGGACTAGCGGGAGCTTCAATGAGCAGTTCTTC
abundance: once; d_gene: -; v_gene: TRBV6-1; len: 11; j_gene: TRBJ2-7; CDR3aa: CASSEPYEQYF; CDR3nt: TGTGCCAGCAGTGAACCTTACGAGCAGTACTTC
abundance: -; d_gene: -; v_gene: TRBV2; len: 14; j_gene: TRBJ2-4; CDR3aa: CASTLLLAGDIQYF; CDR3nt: TGTGCCAGCACCCTTCTACTAGCTGGTGACATTCAGTACTTC
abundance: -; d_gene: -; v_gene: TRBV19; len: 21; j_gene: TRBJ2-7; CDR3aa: CASSGGGPNLTPSSGLDEQYF; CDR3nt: TGTGCCAGTAGTGGGGGCGGGCCAAACCTGACCCCGAGTAGCGGGCTTGACGAGCAGTACTTC
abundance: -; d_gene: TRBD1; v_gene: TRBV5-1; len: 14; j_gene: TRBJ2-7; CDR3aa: CASSWGQGAYEQYF; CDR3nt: TGCGCCAGCAGCTGGGGACAGGGGGCCTACGAGCAGTACTTC
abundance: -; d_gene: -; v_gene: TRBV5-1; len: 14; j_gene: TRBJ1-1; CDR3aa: CASSVTGRGTEAFF; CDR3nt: TGCGCCAGCAGCGTCACAGGGCGAGGCACTGAAGCTTTCTTT
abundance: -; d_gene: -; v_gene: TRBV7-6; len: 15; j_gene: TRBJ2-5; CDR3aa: CASSPQGRRAETQYF; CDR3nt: TGTGCCAGCAGTCCCCAGGGTAGAAGGGCAGAGACCCAGTACTTC
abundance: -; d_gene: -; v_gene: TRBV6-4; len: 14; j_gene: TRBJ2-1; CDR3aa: CASTGRATYNEQFF; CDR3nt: TGTGCCAGCACAGGAAGGGCAACCTACAATGAGCAGTTCTTC
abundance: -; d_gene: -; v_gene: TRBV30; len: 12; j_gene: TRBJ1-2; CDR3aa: CAWSVMGYGYTF; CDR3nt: TGTGCCTGGAGTGTCATGGGCTATGGCTACACCTTC
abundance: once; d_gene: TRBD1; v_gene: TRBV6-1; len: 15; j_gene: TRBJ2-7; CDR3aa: CASSDTTGDSYEQYF; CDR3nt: TGTGCCAGCAGTGATACGACAGGGGACTCCTACGAGCAGTACTTC
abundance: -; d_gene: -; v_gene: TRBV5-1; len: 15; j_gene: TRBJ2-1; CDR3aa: CASSLRDSTYNEQFF; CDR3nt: TGCGCCAGCAGCTTGCGGGACTCAACCTACAATGAGCAGTTCTTC
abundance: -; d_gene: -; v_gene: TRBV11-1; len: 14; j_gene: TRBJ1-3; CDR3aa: CASSSEFSGNTIYF; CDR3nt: TGTGCCAGCAGCTCCGAGTTCTCTGGAAACACCATATATTTT
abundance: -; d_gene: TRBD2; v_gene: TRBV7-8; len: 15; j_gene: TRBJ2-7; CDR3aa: CASSLGSGDYYEQYF; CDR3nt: TGTGCCAGCAGCTTAGGTAGCGGGGACTACTACGAGCAGTACTTC
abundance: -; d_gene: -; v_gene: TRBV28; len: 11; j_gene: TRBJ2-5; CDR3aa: CASNSQETQYF; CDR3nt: TGTGCCAGCAACTCCCAAGAGACCCAGTACTTC
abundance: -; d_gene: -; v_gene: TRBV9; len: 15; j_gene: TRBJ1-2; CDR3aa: CASSLKLSGGDGYTF; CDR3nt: TGTGCCAGTTCACTAAAACTGAGCGGGGGCGATGGCTACACCTTC
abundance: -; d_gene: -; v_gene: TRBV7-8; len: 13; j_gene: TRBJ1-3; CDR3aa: CASGGSSGNTIYF; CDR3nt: TGTGCCAGCGGGGGGAGCTCTGGAAACACCATATATTTT
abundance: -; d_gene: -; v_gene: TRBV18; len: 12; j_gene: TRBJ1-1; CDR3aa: CASSRDAVEAFF; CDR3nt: TGTGCCAGCTCACGAGATGCAGTTGAAGCTTTCTTT
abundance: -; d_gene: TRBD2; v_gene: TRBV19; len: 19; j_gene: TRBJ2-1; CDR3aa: CASSTKGGTSGSTYNEQFF; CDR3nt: TGTGCCAGTAGTACTAAGGGAGGGACTAGCGGGAGTACCTACAATGAGCAGTTCTTC
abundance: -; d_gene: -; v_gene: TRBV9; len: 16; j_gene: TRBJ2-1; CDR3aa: CASSVGSPSSYNEQFF; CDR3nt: TGTGCCAGCAGCGTAGGGTCCCCCAGCTCCTACAATGAGCAGTTCTTC
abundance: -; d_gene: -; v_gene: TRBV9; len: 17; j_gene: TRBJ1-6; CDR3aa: CASSVGSGSSYNSPLHF; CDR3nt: TGTGCCAGCAGCGTAGGTTCGGGCAGCTCCTATAATTCACCCCTCCACTTT
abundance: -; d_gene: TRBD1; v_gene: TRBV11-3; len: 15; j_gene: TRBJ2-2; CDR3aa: CASSQSTGATGELFF; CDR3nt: TGTGCCAGCAGCCAATCAACAGGGGCTACCGGGGAGCTGTTTTTT
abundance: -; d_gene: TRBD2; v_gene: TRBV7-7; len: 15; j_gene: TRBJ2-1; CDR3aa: CASSLVGSGTNEQFF; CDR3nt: TGTGCCAGCAGCTTAGTGGGTAGCGGGACTAATGAGCAGTTCTTC
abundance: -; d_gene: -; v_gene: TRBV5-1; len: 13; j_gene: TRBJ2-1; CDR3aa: CASSLGNNNEQFF; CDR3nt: TGCGCCAGCAGCTTGGGGAACAACAATGAGCAGTTCTTC
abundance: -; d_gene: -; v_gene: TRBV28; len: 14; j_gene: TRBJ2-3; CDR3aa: CASSLHPSADTQYF; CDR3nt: TGTGCCAGCAGTTTGCACCCCTCGGCAGATACGCAGTATTTT
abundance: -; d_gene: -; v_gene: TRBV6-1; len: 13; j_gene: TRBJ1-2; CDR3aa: CASSDQVYYGYTF; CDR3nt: TGTGCCAGCAGTGATCAGGTTTACTATGGCTACACCTTC
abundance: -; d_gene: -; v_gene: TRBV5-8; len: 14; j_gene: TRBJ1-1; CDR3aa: CASSSEFGYTEAFF; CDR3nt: TGTGCCAGCAGCTCTGAGTTCGGTTACACTGAAGCTTTCTTT
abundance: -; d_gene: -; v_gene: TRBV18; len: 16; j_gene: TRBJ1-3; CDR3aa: CASSLTPTSSGNTIYF; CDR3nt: TGTGCCAGCTCACTTACACCCACGAGCTCTGGAAACACCATATATTTT
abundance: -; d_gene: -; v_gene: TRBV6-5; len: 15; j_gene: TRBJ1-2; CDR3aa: CASSYSGRRNYGYTF; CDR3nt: TGTGCCAGCAGTTACTCGGGCAGGCGGAACTATGGCTACACCTTC
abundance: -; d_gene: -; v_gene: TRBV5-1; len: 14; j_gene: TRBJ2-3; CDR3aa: CASSYWDFTDTQYF; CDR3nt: TGCGCCAGCAGCTATTGGGACTTCACAGATACGCAGTATTTT
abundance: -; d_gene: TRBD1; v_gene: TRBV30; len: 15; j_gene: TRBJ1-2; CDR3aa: CAWGETGGAGYGYTF; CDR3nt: TGTGCCTGGGGTGAGACAGGGGGCGCAGGCTATGGCTACACCTTC